Listed below are T cell receptor beta chains from one sample, sequenced in a study of PD-L1 blockade in urothelial cancer. TCRdb's copy holds only in-frame clones and misses some; the assay was immunoSEQ multiplex PCR. This repertoire shows 83,000 or so clones, over 80% found once; its top ten account for roughly 8%. The material sequenced was PBMCs, taken around atezolizumab (anti-PD-L1) treatment. The source of these receptors is a man aged 65 to 85 with urothelial cancer. Each CDR3 is given with its conserved first and last residue. The order of the fields is clone size, V gene, J gene, D gene, CDR3 DNA, CDR3 protein. The D gene is left open where the match is weak. Where a row states a size, it is once, few, many or the class of an expanded clone; other rows omit it.

>-|TRBV5-1|TRBJ2-1|TRBD2
TGCGCCAGCAGCTTGGCCAGGACTAGCGGGGGGGCGGCCTACAATGAGCAGTTCTTC
CASSLARTSGGAAYNEQFF
>-|TRBV19|TRBJ2-1|TRBD2
TGTGCCAGTATGGCTAGCGGGGCCCCCTGGGAGCAGTTCTTC
CASMASGAPWEQFF
>-|TRBV6-1|TRBJ2-7|TRBD2
TGTGCCAGCAGTGAAGCGCAAGCGGGGATCTACGAGCAGTACTTC
CASSEAQAGIYEQYF
>-|TRBV9|TRBJ1-6|-
TGTGCCAGCAGCGTAGCGGGGGGGAATTCACCCCTCCACTTT
CASSVAGGNSPLHF
>-|TRBV5-1|TRBJ1-2|TRBD1
TGCGCCAGCAGCCTGGGACAGGGGGCGATTAACTATGGCTACACCTTC
CASSLGQGAINYGYTF
>-|TRBV6-5|TRBJ2-3|TRBD2
TGTGCCAGCAGAAGGACTAGCGGGAGAACAGATACGCAGTATTTT
CASRRTSGRTDTQYF
>-|TRBV6-6|TRBJ2-3|-
TGTGCCAGCAGTTACTTGGGGCAGAACACAGATACGCAGTATTTT
CASSYLGQNTDTQYF
>-|TRBV18|TRBJ1-1|TRBD1
TGTGCCAGCTCCCAATCAGGGGGAGAGAACACTGAAGCTTTCTTT
CASSQSGGENTEAFF
>-|TRBV18|TRBJ2-6|TRBD1
TGTGCCAGCTCACCGTCACAGGGGGCTATCTCTGGGGCCAACGTCCTGACTTTC
CASSPSQGAISGANVLTF
>-|TRBV6-4|TRBJ2-1|-
TGTGCCAGCAGCCCGACTTACAGGGTTGGCAATGAGCAGTTCTTC
CASSPTYRVGNEQFF
>once|TRBV6-5|TRBJ2-1|-
TGTGCCAGCAGTTACTCGCCACTAGCTGCCAATGAGCAGTTCTTC
CASSYSPLAANEQFF
>-|TRBV5-6|TRBJ2-7|-
TGTGCCAGCAGCTCCGGTTCCTCCTACGAGCAGTACTTC
CASSSGSSYEQYF
>-|TRBV10-3|TRBJ1-1|TRBD1
TGTGCCATCAGTGTGCGGGACAGGGAATCTGAAGCTTTCTTT
CAISVRDRESEAFF
>once|TRBV7-9|TRBJ2-1|-
TGTGCCAGCAGCCCCACAGGTGGCGAGCAGTTCTTC
CASSPTGGEQFF
>-|TRBV18|TRBJ2-7|TRBD2
TGTGCCAGCTCACCACCGTTGGGAGGACTAGCCTTTTTGGAGCAGTACTTC
CASSPPLGGLAFLEQYF
>-|TRBV19|TRBJ2-3|-
TGTGCCAGTAGTATGAATGCGGCTAGCACAGATACGCAGTATTTT
CASSMNAASTDTQYF
>-|TRBV14|TRBJ1-5|TRBD1
TGTGCCAGCAGCCAAGTAAGGACAGGGTCGCATCAGCCCCAGCATTTT
CASSQVRTGSHQPQHF
>-|TRBV6-6|TRBJ1-4|-
TGTGCCAGCAGTTACGGGCAGGGTGCTAATGAAAAACTGTTTTTT
CASSYGQGANEKLFF
>once|TRBV6-5|TRBJ2-3|TRBD1
TGTGCCAGCAGATTACAGGGGGCGCGTCCAGATACGCAGTATTTT
CASRLQGARPDTQYF
>-|TRBV7-9|TRBJ2-2|TRBD2
TGTGCCAGCAGCCAAAGTAGCGGGAGTCTCGCCGGGGAGCTGTTTTTT
CASSQSSGSLAGELFF
>few|TRBV6-6|TRBJ1-6|TRBD1
TGTGCCAGCAGTTTCCCGACAGGGGATAATTCACCCCTCCACTTT
CASSFPTGDNSPLHF
>-|TRBV18|TRBJ1-1|TRBD1
TGTGCCAGCTCACTCTCGGACAGGGACACTGAAGCTTTCTTT
CASSLSDRDTEAFF
>-|TRBV2|TRBJ2-6|-
TGTGCCAGCAGGATCACAGGGAATTCTGGGGCCAACGTCCTGACTTTC
CASRITGNSGANVLTF
>-|TRBV7-9|TRBJ2-5|-
TGTGCCAGCAGTTTAGGCGGGGCCGATATAACCCAGTACTTC
CASSLGGADITQYF
>-|TRBV6-1|TRBJ2-1|TRBD1
TGTGCCAGCAGGCCTCACAGGGGCGGTGAGCAGTTCTTC
CASRPHRGGEQFF
>-|TRBV5-1|TRBJ1-5|-
TGCGCCAGCAGCTTGATTTGGGGGCCCAATCAGCCCCAGCATTTT
CASSLIWGPNQPQHF
>-|TRBV2|TRBJ2-3|TRBD2
TGTGCCAGCAGTGGTGATAGCGGGAGAGCGGATACGCAGTATTTT
CASSGDSGRADTQYF
>few|TRBV7-9|TRBJ1-2|-
TGTGCCAGCAGCTTAGATGTTTCGGGGTTTGGCTACACCTTC
CASSLDVSGFGYTF
>-|TRBV5-1|TRBJ2-2|-
TGCGCCACCGTAGACACTTACACCGGGGAGCTGTTTTTT
CATVDTYTGELFF
>-|TRBV6-5|TRBJ2-1|-
TGTGCCAGCAGTTACTCGGCGGAGAATGAGCAGTTCTTC
CASSYSAENEQFF
>-|TRBV5-1|TRBJ1-1|TRBD1
TGCGCCAGCAGCCCGTTGGACAGGCTGAACACTGAAGCTTTCTTT
CASSPLDRLNTEAFF
>-|TRBV5-1|TRBJ1-1|-
TGCGCCAGCAGCCCGCGTTTACGAGCGACTGAAGCTTTCTTT
CASSPRLRATEAFF